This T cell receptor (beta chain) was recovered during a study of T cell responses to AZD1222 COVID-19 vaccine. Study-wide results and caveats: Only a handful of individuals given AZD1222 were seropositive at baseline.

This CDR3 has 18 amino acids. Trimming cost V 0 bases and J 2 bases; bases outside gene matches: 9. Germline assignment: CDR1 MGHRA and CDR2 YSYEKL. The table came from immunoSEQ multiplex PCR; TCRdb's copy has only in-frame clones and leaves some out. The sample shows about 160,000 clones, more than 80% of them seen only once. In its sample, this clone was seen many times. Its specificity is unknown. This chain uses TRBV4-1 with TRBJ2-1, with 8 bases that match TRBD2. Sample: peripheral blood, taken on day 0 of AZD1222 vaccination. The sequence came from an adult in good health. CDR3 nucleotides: TGCGCCAGCAGCCAAGATAAATCAGCGGGGGCTACCTACAATGAGCAGTTCTTC. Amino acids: CASSQDKSAGATYNEQFF.